The sequence of this T cell receptor beta chain was determined in a study of blood T cell repertoires in COVID-19 (dated by TCRdb to 2020 to 2021). Concerning the study at large: Samples from collaborators originated in the United States, Italy and Spain and spanned both the acute and convalescent phases of COVID-19. The prospective study material was composed of cDNA or gDNA derived from T cells, B-cell-depleted T cells, or PBMCs. Subjects who had been exposed to COVID-19, were actively infected with it, or had recovered from it provided the deeply sampled blood TCRbeta repertoires that made up the dataset. A freely available public database, intended as a resource for researchers studying the immune response to SARS-CoV-2, is where the repertoires were released. Samples were obtained from the ongoing ImmuneRACE study (first 160 participants) and from over a thousand subjects provided by 6 global collaborators. A de-identified subject ID, COVID-19 status, age in years and sex were almost always included in the sample metadata. Where HLA class I and class II types were available, the types were taken from metadata supplied by the sample provider, not from assay-based typing. Overall results and qualifications from the work: The quantity of clinical and demographic metadata differed by source and by participant and was supplied without curation.

Collaborating institutions collected whole blood in K2EDTA tubes following their own protocols. For TCRbeta analysis, collaborator samples were shipped as frozen whole blood, as isolated PBMCs, or as DNA extracted from either sample type. TCRbeta CDR3 regions were amplified from genomic DNA using the immunoSEQ Assay, a bias-controlled multiplex PCR. The study's processing was this. The number of nucleated cells in each sample was estimated by amplification of reference gene primers within the assay. To quantify the absolute abundance of each unique TCRbeta CDR3 rearrangement, sequence reads were collapsed and filtered. For each sample, productive Simpson clonality was calculated as the square root of Simpson's diversity index over productive rearrangements. As stored in TCRdb, this immuneACCESS dataset retains in-frame rearrangements with V and J assigned. A fraction of the clones does not appear; measured against another copy, unresolved V genes explain less than half of the discrepancy, and the remainder lacks a known reason. The V and J calls and clone size come from that table; D and trimming were worked out from the DNA. Across this sample there are nearly 110,000 clones, with about four fifths seen only once. The ten largest account for 4% to 5.5% of the sample.

The CDR3 has 14 amino acids, counting the end cysteine and phenylalanine. Only the CDR3 DNA stays, 42 bases, in frame from base 1. The germline V gene provides CDR1 KGHDR and CDR2 SFDVKD. Trimming costs V 4 bases and J 0 bases, and their ends lie 6 bases apart. A remark on this clone: Its antigen remains unidentified. Nothing much larger sits one base from this clone, and base qualities are not available.

The rearrangement joined TRBV24-1 to TRBJ2-1; the D gene cannot be resolved reliably. Sample: peripheral blood. The receptor comes from a man between 65 and 79 years old with acute or convalescent COVID-19. The DNA sequence follows: TGTGCCACCAGTGAGTCTAGCTCCTACAATGAGCAGTTCTTC. This sequence encodes CATSESSSYNEQFF.